This T cell receptor beta chain originates from a study of blood T cell repertoires in COVID-19. Study summary: Collection of acute and convalescent COVID-19 samples took place in the United States, Italy and Spain. PBMCs, B-cell-depleted T cells, or T cells provided the cDNA or gDNA that made up the material.

Methods used by the authors: The assay estimated nucleated cells by amplifying reference gene primers. The method was immunoSEQ multiplex PCR; TCRdb's version includes in-frame clones alone and lacks a portion of them. That table supplies the V and J calls and clone size; D and trimming were determined from the DNA. Found here are hundreds of thousands of clones, 87% of them singletons; the top ten hold about 1.4%. This CDR3 has 14 amino acids. CDR1 is GTSNPN and CDR2 is SVGIG in the germline V gene (reference sequence). Trimming took 5 bases from V and 3 from J; bases not matched to a gene: 9. The rearrangement joins TRBV30 to TRBJ2-7; 8 bases line up with TRBD1. This sequence was found in a woman in her thirties or forties who had recovered from COVID-19. The sample taken for sequencing was peripheral blood. CDR3 loop: CAWGRTGYGYEQYF. The DNA for the CDR3 is TGTGCCTGGGGGCGGACAGGGTACGGCTACGAGCAGTACTTC.